The rows below give T cell receptor beta chains drawn from one sample of a study of control samples from healthy donors and cancer patients. Sequencing used immunoSEQ multiplex PCR; TCRdb keeps in-frame clones, though not all of them. The sample lists approximately 170,000 clones, more than 85% occurring once. Sequencing was carried out using blood. These receptors were obtained from a woman aged 25 to 39 in good health. CDR3s include the opening cysteine and the closing phenylalanine or tryptophan. The D gene is left open where the match is weak. For some rows the clone size is stated as once, few or many, or as a class when expanded; others skip it.

>TRBV10-3|TRBD2|-|TRBJ2-3
TGTGCCATCAGTGCGGGAGGTAGCACAGATACGCAGTATTTT
CAISAGGSTDTQYF
>TRBV5-4|-|-|TRBJ2-2
TGTGCCAGCAGCGTCCCTACCACCGGGGAGCTGTTTTTT
CASSVPTTGELFF
>TRBV7-2|TRBD2|-|TRBJ2-7
TGTGCCAGCAGCCAACTCGCCACTAGCGGCGCCTACGAGCAGTACTTC
CASSQLATSGAYEQYF
>TRBV30|-|once|TRBJ2-3
TGTGCCTGGAGTGGGGCAGGGGGCAAGCGGGGCACTAGCACAGATACGCAGTATTTT
CAWSGAGGKRGTSTDTQYF
>TRBV9|-|-|TRBJ2-7
TGTGCCAGCAGCGTTTCCTCTCGACAAGAATTTTCCTACGAGCAGTACTTC
CASSVSSRQEFSYEQYF
>TRBV5-4|-|-|TRBJ1-4
TGTGCCAGCAGCTTGGGGGCAGTGGGTGGTGAAAAACTGTTTTTT
CASSLGAVGGEKLFF
>TRBV14|TRBD2|-|TRBJ2-4
TGTGCCAGCAGCCAAGAGCGGCTAGCGGGAGGGCCTCGGAACATTCAGTACTTC
CASSQERLAGGPRNIQYF
>TRBV2|-|-|TRBJ2-3
TGTGCCAGCAGTGAACGGGCCGGCACAGATACGCAGTATTTT
CASSERAGTDTQYF
>TRBV6-4|-|-|TRBJ1-1
TGTGCCAGCAGTGTTGGGACTGAGAACACTGAAGCTTTCTTT
CASSVGTENTEAFF
>TRBV19|-|-|TRBJ2-7
TGTGCCAGTAGTATAGTTCCGGGGACGTCCTACGAGCAGTACTTC
CASSIVPGTSYEQYF
>TRBV2|-|once|TRBJ1-5
TGTGCCAGCAAAATCGAACAGGGACAGCCCCAGCATTTT
CASKIEQGQPQHF